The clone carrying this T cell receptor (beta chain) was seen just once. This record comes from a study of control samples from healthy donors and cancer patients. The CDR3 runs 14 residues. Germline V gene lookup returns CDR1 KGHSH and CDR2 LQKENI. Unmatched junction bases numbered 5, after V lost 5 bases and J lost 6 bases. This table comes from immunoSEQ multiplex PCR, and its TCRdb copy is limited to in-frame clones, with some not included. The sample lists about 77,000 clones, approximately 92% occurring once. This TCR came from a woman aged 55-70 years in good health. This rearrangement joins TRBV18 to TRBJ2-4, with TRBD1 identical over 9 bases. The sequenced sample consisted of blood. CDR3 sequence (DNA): TGTGCCAGCTCAAGGGACAGGGAGGCAAACATTCAGTACTTC. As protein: CASSRDREANIQYF.